The TCR beta chain under discussion was sequenced for a study of blood T cells in healthy people across ages. Primers used in a second PCR of roughly 7 to 11 cycles were a sample-barcoded 5' primer and a J-beta primer mix. Each of the cDNA molecules was tagged by a template-switch adaptor with 12 random nucleotides. TCRdb processed the 5' RACE reads anew with MiXCR; each CDR3 protein has one entry. The table includes 1,800,000 or so distinct CDR3 sequences, 30% to 40% detected once. The sequence was collected from a human donor in good health. The sample taken for sequencing was blood.

CDR3 nucleotide sequence: TGTGCCATCAGAGGACAAGGGGCGCACTACGAGCAGTACTTC. Its translation is CAIRGQGAHYEQYF. J is TRBJ2-7 and V is TRBV10-3; D possibly corresponds to TRBD1 (5 bases). The CDR3 loop spans 14 amino acids. Germline lookup yields CDR1 ENHRY and CDR2 SYGVKD. V was trimmed by 6 bases and J by 3 bases, leaving 15 bases between them.